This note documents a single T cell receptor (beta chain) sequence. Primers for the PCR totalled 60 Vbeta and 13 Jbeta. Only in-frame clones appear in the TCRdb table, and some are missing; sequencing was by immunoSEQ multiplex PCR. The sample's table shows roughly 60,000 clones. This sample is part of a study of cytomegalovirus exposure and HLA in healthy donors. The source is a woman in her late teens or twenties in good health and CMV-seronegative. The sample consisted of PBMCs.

CDR3 DNA sequence: TGTGCCAGCAGCGTATTCGGGAACACTGAAGCTTTCTTT. Amino acids: CASSVFGNTEAFF. The chain carries TRBV9 and TRBJ1-1; D ambiguous. CDR1 is SGDLS and CDR2 is YYNGEE in the germline V gene. Trimming took 1 base from V and 1 from J, leaving 5 bases between them. The CDR3 consists of 13 residues.